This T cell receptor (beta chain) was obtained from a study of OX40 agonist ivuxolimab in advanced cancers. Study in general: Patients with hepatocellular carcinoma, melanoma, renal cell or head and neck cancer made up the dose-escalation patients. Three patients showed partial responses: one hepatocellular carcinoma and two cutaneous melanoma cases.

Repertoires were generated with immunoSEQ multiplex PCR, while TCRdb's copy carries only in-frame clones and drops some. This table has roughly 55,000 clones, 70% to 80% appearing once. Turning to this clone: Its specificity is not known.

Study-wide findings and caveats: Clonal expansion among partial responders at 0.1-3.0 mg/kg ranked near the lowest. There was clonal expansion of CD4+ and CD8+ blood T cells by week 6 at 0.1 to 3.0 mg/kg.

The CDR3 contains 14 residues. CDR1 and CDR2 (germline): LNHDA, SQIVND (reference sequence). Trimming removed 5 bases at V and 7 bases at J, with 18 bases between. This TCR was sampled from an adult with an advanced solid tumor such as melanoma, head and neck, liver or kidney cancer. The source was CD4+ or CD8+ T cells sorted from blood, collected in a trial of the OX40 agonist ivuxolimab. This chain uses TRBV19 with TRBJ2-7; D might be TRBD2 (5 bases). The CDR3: CASSPSTTSGEQYF. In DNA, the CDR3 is TGTGCCAGTAGTCCCTCCACGACCTCGGGGGAGCAGTACTTC. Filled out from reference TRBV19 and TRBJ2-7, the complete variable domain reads DGGITQSPKYLFRKEGQNVTLSCEQNLNHDAMYWYRQDPGQGLRLIYYSQIVNDFQKGDIAEGYSVSREKKESFPLTVTSAQKNPTAFYLCASSPSTTSGEQYFGPGTRLTVT.